A selection of T cell receptor beta chains follows, all from one sample in a study of long-term antiretroviral therapy in people with HIV. Here immunoSEQ multiplex PCR was the method, and the copy in TCRdb shows in-frame clones only, minus some. The sample consists of about 17,000 clones, approximately 80% of them appearing once. The specimen comprised unsorted PBMCs, sampled 0.3 years before starting antiretroviral therapy. These TCRs come from a man aged 45-65 years with HIV. Both conserved end residues are part of each CDR3. The D gene is left open where the match is weak. Clone size is stated in some rows and not others, as once, few, many or a class when expanded.

>.|TRBV6-5|.|TRBJ1-2
TGTGCCAGCAGTTACTCCCTTTGGAAGAACTATGGCTACACCTTC
CASSYSLWKNYGYTF
>.|TRBV6-5|.|TRBJ2-7
TGTGCCAGCAGTTCCCTCAGACAGGCCCCCTACGAGCAGTACTTC
CASSSLRQAPYEQYF
>.|TRBV5-1|.|TRBJ2-1
TGCGCCAGCAGCCCGATGGCTGGTGAGCAGTTCTTC
CASSPMAGEQFF
>few|TRBV7-9|TRBD1|TRBJ1-6
TGTGCCAGCAGCCCAGACAGGGGCCCGTATAATTCACCCCTCCACTTT
CASSPDRGPYNSPLHF
>.|TRBV12-5|TRBD2|TRBJ2-1
TGTGCTAGTGGGCGGGGACTAGCGGGAGCCGCTGAGCAGTTCTTC
CASGRGLAGAAEQFF
>.|TRBV20-1|.|TRBJ1-2
TGCAGTCGACAGGTGGGAAACGGCTACACCTTC
CSRQVGNGYTF
>.|TRBV28|.|TRBJ2-3
TGTGTCATTGGGGGTCCCCCAGATACGCAGTATTTT
CVIGGPPDTQYF
>.|TRBV18|.|TRBJ1-2
TGTGCCAGCTCACCACCGTTAAGGCGGCTACTAGGCTATGGCTACACCTTC
CASSPPLRRLLGYGYTF
>.|TRBV11-2|.|TRBJ1-5
TGTGCCAGCAGCCCCTTCGGGAGCAATCAGCCCCAGCATTTT
CASSPFGSNQPQHF
>.|TRBV18|.|TRBJ2-1
TGTGCCAGCTCACCTACAGGGAATTCCCACAATGAGCAGTTCTTC
CASSPTGNSHNEQFF
>.|TRBV11-3|.|TRBJ2-5
TGTGCCAGCAGCTTATACGGGAGAGAGGAGACCCAGTACTTC
CASSLYGREETQYF
>.|TRBV9|.|TRBJ2-2
TGTGCCAGCAGCTCCCTGGAGAGCGCGAACACCGGGGAGCTGTTTTTT
CASSSLESANTGELFF
>few|TRBV4-3|.|TRBJ1-5
TGCGCCAGCAGTTACTCCAGGGTGAACAATCAGCCCCAGCATTTT
CASSYSRVNNQPQHF
>.|TRBV6-1|TRBD2|TRBJ2-7
TGTGCCAGCAGTGGAGGGGATAGCGGGGGCTACGAGCAGTACTTC
CASSGGDSGGYEQYF
>.|TRBV4-1|.|TRBJ1-2
TGCGCCAGCAGCCAAGGGGGAAACTATGGCTACACCTTC
CASSQGGNYGYTF
>.|TRBV30|.|TRBJ1-1
TGTGCCTGGAGTGTACCCCAGGCGGTAGCTTTCTTT
CAWSVPQAVAFF
>.|TRBV5-1|.|TRBJ2-2
TGCGCCAGCAGCTTGGCCGGCAGTGGGGGACACATTACCGGGGAGCTGTTTTTT
CASSLAGSGGHITGELFF
>few|TRBV27|.|TRBJ1-5
TGTGCCAGCAGTACCTGGACGGATAGCAATCAGCCCCAGCATTTT
CASSTWTDSNQPQHF
>.|TRBV5-5|.|TRBJ1-6
TGTGCCAGCAGCTTGGTATCAGGGTTAGGTTCACCCCTCCACTTT
CASSLVSGLGSPLHF
>.|TRBV30|.|TRBJ1-1
TGTGCCTGGAGTGTACTAAACAGTGGCACTGAAGCTTTCTTT
CAWSVLNSGTEAFF
>.|TRBV27|.|TRBJ2-1
TGTGCCAGCAGTCCGTCCCGGACGCTCAATGAGCAGTTCTTC
CASSPSRTLNEQFF
>.|TRBV6-5|TRBD1|TRBJ2-2
TGTGCCAGCAGCCCCGACAGGGGTAGAGCCGGGGAGCTGTTTTTT
CASSPDRGRAGELFF
>.|TRBV2|.|TRBJ2-5
TGTGCCAGCAGTGGGACAGAACATTTGTACCAAGAGACCCAGTACTTC
CASSGTEHLYQETQYF
>.|TRBV14|.|TRBJ1-1
TGTGCCAGCAGCCAAGTTCTCTTTGGGAAGAACACTGAAGCTTTCTTT
CASSQVLFGKNTEAFF
>.|TRBV9|.|TRBJ1-1
TGTGCCAGCAGCCCGGGGACGAGGAACACTGAAGCTTTCTTT
CASSPGTRNTEAFF
>.|TRBV28|TRBD1|TRBJ1-2
TGTGCCAGCAGTTCCGACAGGGGGGTAATCCATGGCTACACCTTC
CASSSDRGVIHGYTF
>.|TRBV4-3|.|TRBJ1-1
TGCGCCAGCAGCCAAGTACCGACCTACACTGAAGCTTTCTTT
CASSQVPTYTEAFF
>.|TRBV9|.|TRBJ2-1
TGTGCCAGCAGCCCTGGGACCCGTGATAGTGAGCAGTTCTTC
CASSPGTRDSEQFF
>.|TRBV5-6|.|TRBJ2-7
TGTGCCAGCAGCCAGAGTCCCGGGACTTCACTCTCCAGGTACGAGCAGTACTTC
CASSQSPGTSLSRYEQYF
>.|TRBV12-2|.|TRBJ1-1
TGTGCAAGTCGCTTAGGACAGGGCGAACAAGCTTTCTTT
CASRLGQGEQAFF
>.|TRBV5-6|.|TRBJ2-1
TGTGCCAGCAGCTTGCTTGTAGGCCTCAGCTCCTACAATGAGCAGTTCTTC
CASSLLVGLSSYNEQFF
>.|TRBV28|TRBD1|TRBJ1-4
TGTGCCAGCAGTAGGGGACAGACAACTAATGAAAAACTGTTTTTT
CASSRGQTTNEKLFF
>.|TRBV6-5|.|TRBJ1-2
TGTGCCAGCAGTTACGACGGACGGTTCTATGGCTACACCTTC
CASSYDGRFYGYTF
>once|TRBV5-6|.|TRBJ1-2
TGTGCCAGCAGCTTTGGCAGGGAAGTCTACTATGGCTACACCTTC
CASSFGREVYYGYTF
>once|TRBV5-5|.|TRBJ1-4
TGTGCCAGCAGCTTATTCTCGGGGGTTGTGCCTAATGAAAAACTGTTTTTT
CASSLFSGVVPNEKLFF
>medium-sized|TRBV5-4|TRBD1|TRBJ1-2
TGTGCCAGCAGCCCGATCGACAGGGCGGATGGCTACACCTTC
CASSPIDRADGYTF
>.|TRBV19|.|TRBJ2-7
TGTGCCAGTAGTATCCTCCACACGGCCAACGAGCAGTACTTC
CASSILHTANEQYF
>.|TRBV7-8|.|TRBJ2-3
TGTGCCAGCAGCTTAGGGGAGCGGAAGAGCACAGATACGCAGTATTTT
CASSLGERKSTDTQYF
>once|TRBV27|.|TRBJ2-1
TGTGCCAGCAGTTTAGGGGCGTCCTACAATGAGCAGTTCTTC
CASSLGASYNEQFF
>few|TRBV11-2|.|TRBJ1-5
TGTGCCAGCAGCTTAGGCCCTAATCAGCCCCAGCATTTT
CASSLGPNQPQHF
>.|TRBV28|.|TRBJ2-2
TGTGCCAGCAGCCCACGTGCTCGGTACACCGGGGAGCTGTTTTTT
CASSPRARYTGELFF